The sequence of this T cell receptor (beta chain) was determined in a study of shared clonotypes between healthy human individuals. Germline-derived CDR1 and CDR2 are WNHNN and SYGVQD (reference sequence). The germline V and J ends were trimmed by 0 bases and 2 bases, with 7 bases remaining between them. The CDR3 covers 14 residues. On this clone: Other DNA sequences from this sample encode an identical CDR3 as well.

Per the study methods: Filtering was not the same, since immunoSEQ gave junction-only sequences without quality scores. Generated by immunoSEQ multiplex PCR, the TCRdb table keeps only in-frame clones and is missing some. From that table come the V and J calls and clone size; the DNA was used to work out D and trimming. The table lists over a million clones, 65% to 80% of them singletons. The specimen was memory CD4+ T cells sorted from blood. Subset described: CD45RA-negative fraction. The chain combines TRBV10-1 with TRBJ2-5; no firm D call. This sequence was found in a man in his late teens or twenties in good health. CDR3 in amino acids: CASSESGKQETQYF. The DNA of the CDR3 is TGCGCCAGCAGTGAGTCCGGCAAGCAAGAGACCCAGTACTTC.